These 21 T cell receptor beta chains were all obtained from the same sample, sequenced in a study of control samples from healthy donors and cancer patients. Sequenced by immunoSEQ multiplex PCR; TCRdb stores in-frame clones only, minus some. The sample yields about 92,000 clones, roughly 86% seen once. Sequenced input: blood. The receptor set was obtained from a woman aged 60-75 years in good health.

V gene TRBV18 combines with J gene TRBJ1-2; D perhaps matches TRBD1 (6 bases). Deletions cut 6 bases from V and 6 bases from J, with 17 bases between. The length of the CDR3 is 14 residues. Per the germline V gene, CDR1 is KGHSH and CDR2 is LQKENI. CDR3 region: CASSPIEGGHGYTF. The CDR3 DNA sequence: TGTGCCAGCTCCCCAATTGAGGGGGGCCATGGCTACACCTTC.

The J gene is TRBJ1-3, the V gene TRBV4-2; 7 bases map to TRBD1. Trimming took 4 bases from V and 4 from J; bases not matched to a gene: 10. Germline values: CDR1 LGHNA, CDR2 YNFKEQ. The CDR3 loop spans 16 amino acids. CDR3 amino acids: CASSPGRQGAGNTIYF. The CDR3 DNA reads TGTGCCAGCAGCCCAGGTCGACAGGGAGCGGGAAACACCATATATTTT.

The CDR3 loop is CASSPGTIFYTF. In DNA, the CDR3 is TGTGCCAGCAGCCCCGGGACAATTTTCTACACCTTC. The chain is built from TRBV5-6 and TRBJ1-2; weak D call: TRBD1 (6 bases). CDR1 is SGHDT and CDR2 is YYEEEE in the germline V gene. Trimming shortened V by 4 bases and J by 10 bases, and 14 bases separated the two germline ends. This CDR3 is 12 amino acids long.

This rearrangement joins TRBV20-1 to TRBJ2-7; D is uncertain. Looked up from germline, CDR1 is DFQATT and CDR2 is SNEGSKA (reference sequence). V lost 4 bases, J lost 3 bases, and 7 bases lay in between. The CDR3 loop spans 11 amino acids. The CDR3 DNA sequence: TGCAGTGCTAAGCTCAGCTACGAGCAGTACTTC. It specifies CSAKLSYEQYF.

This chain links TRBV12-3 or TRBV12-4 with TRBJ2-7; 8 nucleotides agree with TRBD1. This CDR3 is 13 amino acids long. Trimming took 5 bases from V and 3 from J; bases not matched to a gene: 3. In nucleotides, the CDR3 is TGTGCCAGCAGTGCGACAGGGGTCTACGAGCAGTACTTC. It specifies CASSATGVYEQYF.

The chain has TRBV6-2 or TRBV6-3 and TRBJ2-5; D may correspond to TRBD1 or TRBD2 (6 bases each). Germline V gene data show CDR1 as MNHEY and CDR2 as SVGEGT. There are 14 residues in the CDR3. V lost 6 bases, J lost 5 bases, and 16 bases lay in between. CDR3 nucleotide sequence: TGTGCCAGCAGCCCCGGGGGCCTAATCGAGACCCAGTACTTC. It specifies CASSPGGLIETQYF.

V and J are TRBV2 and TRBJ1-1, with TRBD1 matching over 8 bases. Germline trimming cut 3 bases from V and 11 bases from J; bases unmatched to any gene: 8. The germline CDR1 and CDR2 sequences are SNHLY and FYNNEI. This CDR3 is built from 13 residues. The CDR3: CASSEWAGGDAFF. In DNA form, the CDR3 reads TGTGCCAGCAGTGAGTGGGCAGGGGGCGACGCTTTCTTT.

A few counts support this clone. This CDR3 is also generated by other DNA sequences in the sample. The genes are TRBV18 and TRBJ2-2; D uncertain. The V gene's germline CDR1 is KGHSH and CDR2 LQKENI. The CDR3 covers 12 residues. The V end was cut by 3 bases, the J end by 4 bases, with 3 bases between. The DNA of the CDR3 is TGTGCCAGCTCACCCCTCACCGGGGAGCTGTTTTTT. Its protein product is CASSPLTGELFF.

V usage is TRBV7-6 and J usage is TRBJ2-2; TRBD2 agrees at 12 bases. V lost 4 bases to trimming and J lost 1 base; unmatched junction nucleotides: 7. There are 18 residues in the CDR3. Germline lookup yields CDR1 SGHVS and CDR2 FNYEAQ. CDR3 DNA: TGTGCCAGCAGCTCGATACTAGCGGGGGGCCGGAACACCGGGGAGCTGTTTTTT. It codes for CASSSILAGGRNTGELFF.

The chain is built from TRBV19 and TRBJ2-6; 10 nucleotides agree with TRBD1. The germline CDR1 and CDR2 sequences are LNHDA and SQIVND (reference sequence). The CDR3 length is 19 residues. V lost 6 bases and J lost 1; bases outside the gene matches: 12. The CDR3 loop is CASRYGQGDIRSGANVLTF. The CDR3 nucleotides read TGTGCCAGTAGATATGGACAGGGGGATATAAGATCTGGGGCCAACGTCCTGACTTTC.

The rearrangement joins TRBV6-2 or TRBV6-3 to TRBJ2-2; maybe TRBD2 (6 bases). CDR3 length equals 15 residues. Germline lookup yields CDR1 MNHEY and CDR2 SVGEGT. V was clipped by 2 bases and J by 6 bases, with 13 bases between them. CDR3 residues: CASSYGGSGAGELFF. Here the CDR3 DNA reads TGTGCCAGCAGTTACGGGGGTTCGGGGGCCGGGGAGCTGTTTTTT.

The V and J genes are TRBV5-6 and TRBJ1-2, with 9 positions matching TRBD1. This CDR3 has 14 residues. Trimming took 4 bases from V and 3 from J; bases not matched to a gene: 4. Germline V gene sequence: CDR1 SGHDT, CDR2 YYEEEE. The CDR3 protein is CASSRRTGDYGYTF. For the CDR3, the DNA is TGTGCCAGCAGCCGGCGGACAGGGGACTATGGCTACACCTTC. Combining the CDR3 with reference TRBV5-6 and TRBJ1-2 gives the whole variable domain DAGVTQSPTHLIKTRGQQVTLRCSPKSGHDTVSWYQQALGQGPQFIFQYYEEEERQRGNFPDRFSGHQFPNYSSELNVNALLLGDSALYLCASSRRTGDYGYTFGSGTRLTVV.

DNA of the CDR3: TGTGCCAGCCTAGGATTCGGGGAAAAACTGTTTTTT. It is translated as CASLGFGEKLFF. The chain uses TRBV5-8 and TRBJ1-4; D unresolved. The V gene's germline CDR1 is SGHTS and CDR2 YDEGEE. The length of the CDR3 is 12 residues. V was pared by 7 bases and J by 8 bases, with 12 bases between. Together with reference TRBV5-8 and TRBJ1-4, the CDR3 gives the full variable domain: EAGVTQSPTHLIKTRGQQATLRCSPISGHTSVYWYQQALGLGLQFLLWYDEGEERNRGNFPPRFSGRQFPNYSSELNVNALELEDSALYLCASLGFGEKLFFGSGTQLSVL.

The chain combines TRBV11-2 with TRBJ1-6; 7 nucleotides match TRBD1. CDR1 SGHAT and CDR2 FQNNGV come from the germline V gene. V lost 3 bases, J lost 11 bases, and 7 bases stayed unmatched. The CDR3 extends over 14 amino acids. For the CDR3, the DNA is TGTGCCAGCAGCTTCTCACAGGGGTCGACACCCCTCCACTTT. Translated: CASSFSQGSTPLHF.

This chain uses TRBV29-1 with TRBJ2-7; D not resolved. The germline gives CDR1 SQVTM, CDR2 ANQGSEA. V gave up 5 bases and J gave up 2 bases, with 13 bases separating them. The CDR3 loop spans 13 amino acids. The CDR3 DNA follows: TGCAGCGTTTTCAAAGGGTCCACCTACGAGCAGTACTTC. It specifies CSVFKGSTYEQYF.

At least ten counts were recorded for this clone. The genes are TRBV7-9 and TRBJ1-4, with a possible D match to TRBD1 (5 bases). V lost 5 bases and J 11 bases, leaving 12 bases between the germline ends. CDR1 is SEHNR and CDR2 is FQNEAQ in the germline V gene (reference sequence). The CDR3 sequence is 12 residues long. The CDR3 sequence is CASSPTGGKLFF. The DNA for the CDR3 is TGTGCCAGCAGCCCGACGGGGGGGAAACTGTTTTTT.

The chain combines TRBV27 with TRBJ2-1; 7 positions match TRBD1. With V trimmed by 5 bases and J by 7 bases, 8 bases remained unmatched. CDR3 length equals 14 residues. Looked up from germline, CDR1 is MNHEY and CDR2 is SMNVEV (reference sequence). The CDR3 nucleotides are TGTGCCAGCAGTCCCGCAGGGGGAATTAATGAGCAGTTCTTC. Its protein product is CASSPAGGINEQFF.

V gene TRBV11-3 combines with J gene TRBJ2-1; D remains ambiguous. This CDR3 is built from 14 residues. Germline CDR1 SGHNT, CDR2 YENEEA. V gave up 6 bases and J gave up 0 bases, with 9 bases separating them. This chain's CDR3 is CASSSLSSYNEQFF. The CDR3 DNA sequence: TGTGCCAGCAGTAGCTTAAGCTCCTACAATGAGCAGTTCTTC.

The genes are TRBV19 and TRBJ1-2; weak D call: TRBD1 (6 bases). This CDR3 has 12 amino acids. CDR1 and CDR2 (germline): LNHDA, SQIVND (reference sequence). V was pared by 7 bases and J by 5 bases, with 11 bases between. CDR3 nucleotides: TGTGCCAGTACCCCCAGGGGATATGGCTACACCTTC. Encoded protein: CASTPRGYGYTF.

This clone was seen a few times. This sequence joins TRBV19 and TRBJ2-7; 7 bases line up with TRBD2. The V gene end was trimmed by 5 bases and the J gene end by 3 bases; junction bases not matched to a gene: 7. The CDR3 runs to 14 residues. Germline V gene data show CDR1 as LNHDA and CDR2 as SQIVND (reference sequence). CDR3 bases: TGTGCCAGTAGTGGAAGCGGGGTGCACTACGAGCAGTACTTC. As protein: CASSGSGVHYEQYF. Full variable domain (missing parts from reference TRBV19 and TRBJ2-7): DGGITQSPKYLFRKEGQNVTLSCEQNLNHDAMYWYRQDPGQGLRLIYYSQIVNDFQKGDIAEGYSVSREKKESFPLTVTSAQKNPTAFYLCASSGSGVHYEQYFGPGTRLTVT.

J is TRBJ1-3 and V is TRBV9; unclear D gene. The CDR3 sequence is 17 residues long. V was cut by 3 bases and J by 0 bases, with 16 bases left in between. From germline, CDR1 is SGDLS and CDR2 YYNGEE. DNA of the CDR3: TGTGCCAGCAGCGCTTTTCGGGAGAGCGGCTCTGGAAACACCATATATTTT. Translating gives CASSAFRESGSGNTIYF.